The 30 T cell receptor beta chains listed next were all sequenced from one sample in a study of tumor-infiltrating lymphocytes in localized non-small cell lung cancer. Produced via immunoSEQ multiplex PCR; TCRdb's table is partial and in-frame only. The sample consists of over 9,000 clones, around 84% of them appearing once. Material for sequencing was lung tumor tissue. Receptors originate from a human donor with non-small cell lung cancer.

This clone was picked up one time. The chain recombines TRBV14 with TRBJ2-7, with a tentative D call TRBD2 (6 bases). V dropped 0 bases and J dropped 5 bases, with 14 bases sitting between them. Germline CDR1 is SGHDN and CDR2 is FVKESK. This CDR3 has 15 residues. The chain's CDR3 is CASSQDPSGAHEQYF. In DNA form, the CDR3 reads TGTGCCAGCAGCCAAGATCCCTCGGGAGCGCACGAGCAGTACTTC.

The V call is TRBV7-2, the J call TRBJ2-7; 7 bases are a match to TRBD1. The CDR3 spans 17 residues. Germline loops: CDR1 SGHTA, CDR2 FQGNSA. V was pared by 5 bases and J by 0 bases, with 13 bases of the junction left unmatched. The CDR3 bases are TGTGCCAGCAGCGCGAGTTCCCGGGACAGTTTCTCCTACGAGCAGTACTTC. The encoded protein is CASSASSRDSFSYEQYF.

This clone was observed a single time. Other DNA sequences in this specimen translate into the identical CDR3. The CDR3 bases are TGTGCCAGCAGTGAGGGCCCCCCCGGACTAGCGAACAGATACGAGCAGTACTTC. Protein sequence: CASSEGPPGLANRYEQYF. The genes are TRBV6-1 and TRBJ2-7; 9 bases align to TRBD2. The CDR3 is 18 amino acids. Germline values: CDR1 MNHNS, CDR2 SASEGT. Losses at the gene ends were 3 bases for V and 4 bases for J; bases not matched to a gene: 16.

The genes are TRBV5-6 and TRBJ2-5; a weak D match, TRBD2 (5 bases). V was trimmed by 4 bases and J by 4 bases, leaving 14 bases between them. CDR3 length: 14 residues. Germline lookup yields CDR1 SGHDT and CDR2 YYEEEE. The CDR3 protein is CASSHGVVRETQYF. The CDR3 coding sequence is TGTGCCAGCAGCCACGGGGTCGTACGAGAGACCCAGTACTTC. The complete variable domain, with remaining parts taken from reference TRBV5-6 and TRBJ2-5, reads DAGVTQSPTHLIKTRGQQVTLRCSPKSGHDTVSWYQQALGQGPQFIFQYYEEEERQRGNFPDRFSGHQFPNYSSELNVNALLLGDSALYLCASSHGVVRETQYFGPGTRLLVL.

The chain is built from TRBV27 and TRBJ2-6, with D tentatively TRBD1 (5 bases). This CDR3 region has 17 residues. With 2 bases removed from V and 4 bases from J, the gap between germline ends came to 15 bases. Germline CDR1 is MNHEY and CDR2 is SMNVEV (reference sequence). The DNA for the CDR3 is TGTGCCAGCAGTTTAATTATGGCAGGGTTCGGGGCCAACGTCCTGACTTTC. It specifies CASSLIMAGFGANVLTF.

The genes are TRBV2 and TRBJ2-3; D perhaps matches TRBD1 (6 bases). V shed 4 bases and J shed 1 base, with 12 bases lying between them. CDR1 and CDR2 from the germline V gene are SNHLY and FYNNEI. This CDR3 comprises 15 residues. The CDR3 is CASSASGHRTDTQYF. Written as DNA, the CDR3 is TGTGCCAGCAGTGCCTCGGGACACCGCACAGATACGCAGTATTTT.

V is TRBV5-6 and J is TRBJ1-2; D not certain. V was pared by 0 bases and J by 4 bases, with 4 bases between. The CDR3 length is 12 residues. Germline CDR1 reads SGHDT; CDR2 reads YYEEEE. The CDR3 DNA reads TGTGCCAGCAGCTTGGCGGGCTATGGCTACACCTTC. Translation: CASSLAGYGYTF.

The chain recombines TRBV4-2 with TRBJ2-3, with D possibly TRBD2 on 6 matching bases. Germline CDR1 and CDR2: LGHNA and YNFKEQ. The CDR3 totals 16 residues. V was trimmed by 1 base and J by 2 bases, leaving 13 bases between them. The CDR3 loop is CASSQGQERATDTQYF. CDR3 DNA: TGTGCCAGCAGCCAAGGACAAGAGCGGGCCACAGATACGCAGTATTTT.

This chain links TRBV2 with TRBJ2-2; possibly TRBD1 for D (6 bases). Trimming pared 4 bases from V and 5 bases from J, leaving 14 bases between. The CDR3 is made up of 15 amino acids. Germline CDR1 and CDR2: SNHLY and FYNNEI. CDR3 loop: CASSGTVPGTGELFF. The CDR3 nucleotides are TGTGCCAGCAGTGGGACAGTCCCGGGTACCGGGGAGCTGTTTTTT.

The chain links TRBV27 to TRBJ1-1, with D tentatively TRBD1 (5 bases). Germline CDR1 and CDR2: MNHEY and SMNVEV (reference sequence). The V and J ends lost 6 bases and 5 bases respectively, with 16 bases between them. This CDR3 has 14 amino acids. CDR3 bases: TGTGCCAGCAGCGAGTTTAGAGGGGCGACTGAAGCTTTCTTT. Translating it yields CASSEFRGATEAFF.

The CDR3 DNA reads as TGTGCCAGCAGTCGAAACAGGGGGTACCAAGAGACCCAGTACTTC. It encodes CASSRNRGYQETQYF. This sequence joins TRBV2 and TRBJ2-5; 8 positions match TRBD1. The germline V gene encodes CDR1 SNHLY and CDR2 FYNNEI. The ends lost 5 bases at V and 0 bases at J; junction bases unmatched: 5. This CDR3 has 15 amino acids.

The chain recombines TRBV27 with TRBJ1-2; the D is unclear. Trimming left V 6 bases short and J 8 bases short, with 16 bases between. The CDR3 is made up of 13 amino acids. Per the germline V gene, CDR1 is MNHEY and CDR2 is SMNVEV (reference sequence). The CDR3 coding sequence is TGTGCCAGCAGCCCCCCTGAATCAACGGGCTACACCTTC. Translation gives CASSPPESTGYTF.

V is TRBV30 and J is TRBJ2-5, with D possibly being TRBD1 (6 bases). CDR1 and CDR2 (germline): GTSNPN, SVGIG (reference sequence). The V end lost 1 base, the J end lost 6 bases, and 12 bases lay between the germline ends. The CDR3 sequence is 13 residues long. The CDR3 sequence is CAWSGQGSQTQYF. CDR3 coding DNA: TGTGCCTGGAGTGGTCAGGGGAGCCAGACCCAGTACTTC.

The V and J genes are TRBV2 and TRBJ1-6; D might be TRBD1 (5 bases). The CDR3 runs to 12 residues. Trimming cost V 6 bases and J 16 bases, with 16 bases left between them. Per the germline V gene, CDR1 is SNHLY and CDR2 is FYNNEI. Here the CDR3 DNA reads TGTGCCAGCAGAAACCAAGACAGCCAGCTCCACTTT. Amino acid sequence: CASRNQDSQLHF.

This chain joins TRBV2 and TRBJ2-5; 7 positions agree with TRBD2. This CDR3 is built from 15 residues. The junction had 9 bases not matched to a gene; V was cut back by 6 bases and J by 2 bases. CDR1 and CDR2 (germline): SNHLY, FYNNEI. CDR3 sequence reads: CASSRGGSGQETQYF. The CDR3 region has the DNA TGTGCCAGCAGCCGGGGCGGGAGTGGGCAAGAGACCCAGTACTTC.

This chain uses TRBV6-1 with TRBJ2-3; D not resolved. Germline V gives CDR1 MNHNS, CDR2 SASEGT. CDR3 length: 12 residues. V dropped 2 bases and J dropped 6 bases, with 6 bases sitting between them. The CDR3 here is CASSETWDTQYF. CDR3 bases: TGTGCCAGCAGTGAAACATGGGATACGCAGTATTTT.

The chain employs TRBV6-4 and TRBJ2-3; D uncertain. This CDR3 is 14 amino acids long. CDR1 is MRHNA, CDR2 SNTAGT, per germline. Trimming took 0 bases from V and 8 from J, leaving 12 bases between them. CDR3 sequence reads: CASSDSLFSLTQYF. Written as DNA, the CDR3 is TGTGCCAGCAGTGACTCGCTGTTCAGCCTTACGCAGTATTTT.

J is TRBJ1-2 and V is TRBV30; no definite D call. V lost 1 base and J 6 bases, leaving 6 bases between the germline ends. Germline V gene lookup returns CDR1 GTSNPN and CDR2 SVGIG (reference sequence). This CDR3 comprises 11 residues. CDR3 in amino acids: CAWSAYDGYTF. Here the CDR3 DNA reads TGTGCCTGGAGTGCCTATGATGGCTACACCTTC.

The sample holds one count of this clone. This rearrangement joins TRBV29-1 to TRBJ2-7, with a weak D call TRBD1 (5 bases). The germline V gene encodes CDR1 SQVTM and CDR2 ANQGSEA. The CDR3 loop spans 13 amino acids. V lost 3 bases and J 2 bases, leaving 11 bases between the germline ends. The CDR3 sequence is CSVEETATYEQYF. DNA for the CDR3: TGCAGCGTTGAGGAGACAGCCACCTACGAGCAGTACTTC.

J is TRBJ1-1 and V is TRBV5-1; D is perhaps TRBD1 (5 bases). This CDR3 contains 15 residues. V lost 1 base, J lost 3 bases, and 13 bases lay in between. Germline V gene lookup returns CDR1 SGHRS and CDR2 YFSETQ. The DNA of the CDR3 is TGCGCCAGCAGCTTGTTGGGACCCGGGGACACTGAAGCTTTCTTT. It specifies CASSLLGPGDTEAFF.

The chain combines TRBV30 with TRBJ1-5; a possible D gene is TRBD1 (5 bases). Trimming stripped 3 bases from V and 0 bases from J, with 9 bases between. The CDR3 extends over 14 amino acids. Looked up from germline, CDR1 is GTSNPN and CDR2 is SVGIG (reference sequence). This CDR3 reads CAWRGEYSNQPQHF. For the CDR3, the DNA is TGTGCCTGGAGAGGGGAGTATAGCAATCAGCCCCAGCATTTT.

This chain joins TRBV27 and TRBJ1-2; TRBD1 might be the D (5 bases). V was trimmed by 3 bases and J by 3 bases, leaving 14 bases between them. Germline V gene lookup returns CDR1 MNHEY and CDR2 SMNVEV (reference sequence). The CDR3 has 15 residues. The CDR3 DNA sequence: TGTGCCAGCAGTTTGGCAGATGGGGCCGACTATGGCTACACCTTC. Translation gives CASSLADGADYGYTF.

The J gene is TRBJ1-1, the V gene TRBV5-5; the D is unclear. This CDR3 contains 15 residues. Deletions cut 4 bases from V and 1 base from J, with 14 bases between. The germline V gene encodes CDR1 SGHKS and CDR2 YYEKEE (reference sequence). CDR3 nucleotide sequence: TGTGCCAGCAGCCTGACCCGGGAGGCGAACACTGAAGCTTTCTTT. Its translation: CASSLTREANTEAFF.

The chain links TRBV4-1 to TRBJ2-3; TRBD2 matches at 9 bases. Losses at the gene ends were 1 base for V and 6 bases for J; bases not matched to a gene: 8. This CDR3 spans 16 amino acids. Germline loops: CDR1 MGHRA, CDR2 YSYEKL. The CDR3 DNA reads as TGCGCCAGCAGCCAAGTTAGCGGGGGAAGCGTTGATACGCAGTATTTT. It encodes CASSQVSGGSVDTQYF.

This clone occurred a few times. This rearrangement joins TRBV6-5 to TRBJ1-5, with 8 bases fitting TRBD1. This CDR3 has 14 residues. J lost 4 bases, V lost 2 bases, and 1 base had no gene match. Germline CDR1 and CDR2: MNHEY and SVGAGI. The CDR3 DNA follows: TGTGCCAGCAGTTACGGGACAGGTAATCAGCCCCAGCATTTT. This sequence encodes CASSYGTGNQPQHF.

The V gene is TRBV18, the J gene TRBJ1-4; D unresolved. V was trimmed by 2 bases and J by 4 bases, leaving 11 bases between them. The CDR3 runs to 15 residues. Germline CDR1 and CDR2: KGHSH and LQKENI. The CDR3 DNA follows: TGTGCCAGCTCACCAGCCCGAGGAATTAATGAAAAACTGTTTTTT. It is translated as CASSPARGINEKLFF.

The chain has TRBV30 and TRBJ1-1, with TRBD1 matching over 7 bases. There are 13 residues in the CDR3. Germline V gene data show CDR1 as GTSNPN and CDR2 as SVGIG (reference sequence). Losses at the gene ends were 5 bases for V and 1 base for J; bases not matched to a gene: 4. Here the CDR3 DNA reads TGTGCCTGGGAGGGACAGTCGAACACTGAAGCTTTCTTT. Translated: CAWEGQSNTEAFF.

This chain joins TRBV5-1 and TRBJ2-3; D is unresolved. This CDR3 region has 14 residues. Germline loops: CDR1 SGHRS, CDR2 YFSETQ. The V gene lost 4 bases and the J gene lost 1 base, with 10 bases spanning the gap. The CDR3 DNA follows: TGCGCCAGCAGCCCCTCCGCGGGCACAGATACGCAGTATTTT. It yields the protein CASSPSAGTDTQYF.

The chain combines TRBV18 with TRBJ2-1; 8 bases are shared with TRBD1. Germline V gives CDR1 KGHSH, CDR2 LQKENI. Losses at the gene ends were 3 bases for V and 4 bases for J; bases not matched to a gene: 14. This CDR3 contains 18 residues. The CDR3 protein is CASSPKSLSGGGYNEQFF. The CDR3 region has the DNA TGTGCCAGCTCACCGAAATCACTCTCAGGGGGCGGGTACAATGAGCAGTTCTTC.

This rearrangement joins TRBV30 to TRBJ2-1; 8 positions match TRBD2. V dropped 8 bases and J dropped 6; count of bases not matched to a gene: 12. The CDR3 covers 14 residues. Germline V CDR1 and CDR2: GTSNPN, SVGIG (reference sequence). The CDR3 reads CAASSGIGFNEQFF. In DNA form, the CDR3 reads TGTGCCGCTAGTAGCGGGATAGGTTTCAATGAGCAGTTCTTC. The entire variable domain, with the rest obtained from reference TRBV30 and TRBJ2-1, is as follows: SQTIHQWPATLVQPVGSPLSLECTVEGTSNPNLYWYRQAAGRGLQLLFYSVGIGQISSEVPQNLSASRPQDRQFILSSKKLLLSDSGFYLCAASSGIGFNEQFFGPGTRLTVL.